Reported below is one T cell receptor beta chain. Its antigen is undetermined. Trimming took 2 bases from V and 11 from J, leaving 12 bases between them. This CDR3 has 12 amino acids. CDR1 and CDR2 (germline): LGHNA, YNFKEQ. Repertoires were generated with immunoSEQ multiplex PCR, while TCRdb's copy carries only in-frame clones and drops some. The sample lists fewer than 150,000 clones; over 85% were seen once. This entry belongs to a study of T cell responses to AZD1222 COVID-19 vaccine. In the study overall: Analyses pooled second doses at about 4 or about 12 weeks. General study points: Regions 160-218 and 743-854 held dominance among vaccine-associated CD4 TCRs, which spanned spike. It should be noted that donors were predominantly white British and more often female, and clonal diversity was possibly underestimated. Nearly half of spike-specific TCRs reportedly go after variant regions that carry no mutations.

Material: peripheral blood, obtained on day 0 of AZD1222 vaccination. This clonotype was obtained from an adult in good health. The rearrangement links TRBV4-2 to TRBJ1-1; no reliable D call. CDR3 nucleotide sequence: TGTGCCAGCAGCCAATTTGTTGGAGGGGCTTTCTTT. Amino acids: CASSQFVGGAFF.